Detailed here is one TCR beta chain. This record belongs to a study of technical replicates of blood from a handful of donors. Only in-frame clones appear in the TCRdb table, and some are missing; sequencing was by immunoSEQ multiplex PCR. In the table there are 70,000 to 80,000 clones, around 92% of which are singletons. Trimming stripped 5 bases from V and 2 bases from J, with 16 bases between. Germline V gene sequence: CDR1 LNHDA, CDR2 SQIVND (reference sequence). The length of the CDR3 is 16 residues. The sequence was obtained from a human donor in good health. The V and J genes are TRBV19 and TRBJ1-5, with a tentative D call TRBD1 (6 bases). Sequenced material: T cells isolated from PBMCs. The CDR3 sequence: CASSFSGDTGNQPQHF. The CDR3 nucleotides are TGTGCCAGTAGTTTTTCAGGGGATACGGGCAATCAGCCCCAGCATTTT. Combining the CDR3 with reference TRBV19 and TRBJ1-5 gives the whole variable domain DGGITQSPKYLFRKEGQNVTLSCEQNLNHDAMYWYRQDPGQGLRLIYYSQIVNDFQKGDIAEGYSVSREKKESFPLTVTSAQKNPTAFYLCASSFSGDTGNQPQHFGDGTRLSIL.